This passage covers 18 T cell receptor beta chains from one sample sequenced in a study of blood T cell repertoires in COVID-19. Sequencing was performed with immunoSEQ multiplex PCR; in TCRdb, only in-frame clones are kept and a portion is missing. The repertoire holds some 290,000 clones, 87% seen once, with roughly 2% in the top ten. Sequencing was performed on peripheral blood. These receptor sequences come from a woman aged 50 to 60 who had recovered from COVID-19.

There are a few counts of this clone. The genes are TRBV11-2 and TRBJ2-7; 14 nucleotides align to TRBD2. Trimming took 5 bases from V and 7 from J; bases not matched to a gene: 7. CDR3 length: 15 amino acids. The germline V gene encodes CDR1 SGHAT and CDR2 FQNNGV. DNA for the CDR3: TGTGCCAGCAGCCATAGACTAGCGGGAGGGCGGGAGCAGTACTTC. It yields the protein CASSHRLAGGREQYF.

The CDR3 nucleotides are TGTGCCAGCAGCTTGGGGAGTCAGCCCCAGCATTTT. Translated: CASSLGSQPQHF. The rearrangement uses TRBV5-8 and TRBJ1-5; D ambiguous. Germline V gives CDR1 SGHTS, CDR2 YDEGEE. The ends were cut back, 0 bases at V and 6 bases at J, with 4 bases in the middle. The CDR3 has 12 residues.

The rearrangement links TRBV5-4 to TRBJ1-1, with 7 bases matching TRBD1. Germline-derived CDR1 and CDR2 are SGHNT and YYREEE (reference sequence). This CDR3 has 15 amino acids. J gave up 2 bases and V 4 bases, and 8 bases lay outside the gene matches. The CDR3 DNA follows: TGTGCCAGCAGCGAGCCGACAGGGAAAAACACTGAAGCTTTCTTT. Its protein product is CASSEPTGKNTEAFF.

The V and J genes are TRBV11-2 and TRBJ2-7, with a weak D call TRBD1 (6 bases). Germline CDR1 reads SGHAT; CDR2 reads FQNNGV. Trimming removed 5 bases at V and 2 bases at J, with 19 bases between. This CDR3 region has 16 residues. CDR3 bases: TGTGCCAGCAGCCCCTGGGAGAGGGGGACCACCTACGAGCAGTACTTC. Protein product: CASSPWERGTTYEQYF.

The genes are TRBV5-5 and TRBJ1-1; TRBD1 is a possible D gene (6 bases). The germline V gene has CDR1 SGHKS and CDR2 YYEKEE (reference sequence). V dropped 5 bases and J dropped 0 bases, with 17 bases sitting between them. The CDR3 loop spans 16 amino acids. CDR3 nucleotides: TGTGCCAGCAGTCGTTCAGGGGCGGCGGTGAACACTGAAGCTTTCTTT. Its translation: CASSRSGAAVNTEAFF. Full variable domain (missing parts from reference TRBV5-5 and TRBJ1-1): DAGVTQSPTHLIKTRGQQVTLRCSPISGHKSVSWYQQVLGQGPQFIFQYYEKEERGRGNFPDRFSARQFPNYSSELNVNALLLGDSALYLCASSRSGAAVNTEAFFGQGTRLTVV.

The chain is built from TRBV6-1 and TRBJ2-1, with D unclear. CDR3 length: 12 amino acids. V was cut by 0 bases and J by 7 bases, with 4 bases left in between. Germline CDR1 is MNHNS and CDR2 is SASEGT. The CDR3 DNA follows: TGTGCCAGCAGTGAAGCGAGGAATGAGCAGTTCTTC. Protein product: CASSEARNEQFF.

The table lists this clone with a count of one. The chain carries TRBV29-1 and TRBJ1-2; 9 bases are shared with TRBD1. Germline loops: CDR1 SQVTM, CDR2 ANQGSEA. With V trimmed by 3 bases and J by 7 bases, 6 bases remained unmatched. CDR3 length: 13 amino acids. In nucleotides, the CDR3 is TGCAGCGTTGACGGACAGGGGACTAGTGGCTACACCTTC. Amino acids: CSVDGQGTSGYTF.

The V call is TRBV7-3, the J call TRBJ2-1; maybe TRBD2 (6 bases). The CDR3 contains 17 residues. CDR1 and CDR2 from the germline V gene are SGHTA and FQGTGA. The V end was cut by 5 bases, the J end by 4 bases, with 21 bases between. CDR3 in amino acids: CASSPEVGGVGYNEQFF. The DNA for the CDR3 is TGTGCCAGCAGCCCCGAAGTTGGCGGGGTGGGGTACAATGAGCAGTTCTTC.

The chain joins TRBV19 to TRBJ1-2, with 9 bases aligning to TRBD1. The CDR3 is made up of 13 amino acids. Germline V lookup: CDR1 LNHDA, CDR2 SQIVND (reference sequence). Trimming at V came to 3 bases and at J to 7 bases, leaving 3 bases not matched to a gene. The CDR3 DNA reads as TGTGCCAGTAGTATGGGGACAGGGTTTGGCTACACCTTC. Translating it yields CASSMGTGFGYTF.

The chain couples TRBV7-8 to TRBJ2-1; 9 nucleotides match TRBD2. The length of the CDR3 is 14 residues. CDR1 and CDR2 (germline): SGHVS, FQNEAQ. J was trimmed by 7 bases and V by 1 base; bases with no gene match: 2. The DNA for the CDR3 is TGTGCCAGCAGCTTAGGGGGACTAGCTAATGAGCAGTTCTTC. Its protein is CASSLGGLANEQFF.

A few counts support this clone. This chain's CDR3 is CATLTGNYGYTF. CDR3 sequence (DNA): TGTGCCACCCTGACAGGGAACTATGGCTACACCTTC. The rearrangement uses TRBV27 and TRBJ1-2; 7 bases align to TRBD1. The CDR3 has 12 amino acids. V gave up 10 bases and J gave up 2 bases; unmatched junction bases: 4. Germline V CDR1 and CDR2: MNHEY, SMNVEV (reference sequence).

This chain joins TRBV28 and TRBJ1-2; 9 nucleotides agree with TRBD1. CDR1 and CDR2 from the germline V gene are MDHEN and SYDVKM. This CDR3 contains 15 residues. With 5 bases clipped from V and 3 bases from J, the junction kept 7 bases outside the gene matches. The CDR3 region is CASSRRDRAYYGYTF. The DNA of the CDR3 is TGTGCCAGCAGTCGAAGGGACAGGGCCTACTATGGCTACACCTTC.

The rearrangement links TRBV28 to TRBJ1-1; D unclear. The germline gives CDR1 MDHEN, CDR2 SYDVKM. The length of the CDR3 is 16 residues. Trimming stripped 0 bases from V and 0 bases from J, with 11 bases between. DNA of the CDR3: TGTGCCAGCAGTTTATGGGATCGGCAGGTGAACACTGAAGCTTTCTTT. It specifies CASSLWDRQVNTEAFF.

The chain carries TRBV20-1 and TRBJ2-7; tentatively, D is TRBD2 (7 bases). Germline V gives CDR1 DFQATT, CDR2 SNEGSKA (reference sequence). Trimming stripped 3 bases from V and 4 bases from J, with 19 bases between. CDR3 size: 15 residues. The CDR3 sequence is CSASFRGGRSYEQYF. DNA of the CDR3: TGCAGTGCTAGTTTTAGGGGGGGACGGTCATACGAGCAGTACTTC.

V usage is TRBV6-4 and J usage is TRBJ2-7; maybe TRBD1 (5 bases). Germline V CDR1 and CDR2: MRHNA, SNTAGT. The CDR3 covers 13 residues. The V end lost 4 bases, the J end lost 0 bases, and 7 bases lay between the germline ends. The CDR3 region has the DNA TGTGCCAGCAGTGTTCAGGGCTCCTACGAGCAGTACTTC. Its protein is CASSVQGSYEQYF.

This clone was seen a few times. V is TRBV5-1 and J is TRBJ1-2; D is perhaps TRBD1 (5 bases). The germline V and J ends were trimmed by 5 bases and 4 bases, with 12 bases remaining between them. Germline loops: CDR1 SGHRS, CDR2 YFSETQ. The length of the CDR3 is 13 residues. CDR3 sequence (DNA): TGCGCCAGCAGACCCGACAGTCCCTATGGCTACACCTTC. Its translation is CASRPDSPYGYTF.

This clone was observed once. The rearrangement uses TRBV29-1 and TRBJ2-7; D might be TRBD1 (5 bases). Per the germline V gene, CDR1 is SQVTM and CDR2 is ANQGSEA. V was shortened by 4 bases and J by 2 bases, with 9 bases between the two germline ends. CDR3 length: 12 amino acids. CDR3: CSVGAGPYEQYF. CDR3 sequence (DNA): TGCAGCGTTGGGGCAGGGCCCTACGAGCAGTACTTC.

As DNA, the CDR3 is TGTGCCAGCAGCAACAATCTAGCCTCCTTGAGATACGAGCAGTACTTC. It translates to CASSNNLASLRYEQYF. V gene TRBV28 combines with J gene TRBJ2-7, with D maybe TRBD2 (5 bases). The V end was cut by 6 bases, the J end by 4 bases, with 22 bases between. From germline, CDR1 is MDHEN and CDR2 SYDVKM. This CDR3 comprises 16 residues.